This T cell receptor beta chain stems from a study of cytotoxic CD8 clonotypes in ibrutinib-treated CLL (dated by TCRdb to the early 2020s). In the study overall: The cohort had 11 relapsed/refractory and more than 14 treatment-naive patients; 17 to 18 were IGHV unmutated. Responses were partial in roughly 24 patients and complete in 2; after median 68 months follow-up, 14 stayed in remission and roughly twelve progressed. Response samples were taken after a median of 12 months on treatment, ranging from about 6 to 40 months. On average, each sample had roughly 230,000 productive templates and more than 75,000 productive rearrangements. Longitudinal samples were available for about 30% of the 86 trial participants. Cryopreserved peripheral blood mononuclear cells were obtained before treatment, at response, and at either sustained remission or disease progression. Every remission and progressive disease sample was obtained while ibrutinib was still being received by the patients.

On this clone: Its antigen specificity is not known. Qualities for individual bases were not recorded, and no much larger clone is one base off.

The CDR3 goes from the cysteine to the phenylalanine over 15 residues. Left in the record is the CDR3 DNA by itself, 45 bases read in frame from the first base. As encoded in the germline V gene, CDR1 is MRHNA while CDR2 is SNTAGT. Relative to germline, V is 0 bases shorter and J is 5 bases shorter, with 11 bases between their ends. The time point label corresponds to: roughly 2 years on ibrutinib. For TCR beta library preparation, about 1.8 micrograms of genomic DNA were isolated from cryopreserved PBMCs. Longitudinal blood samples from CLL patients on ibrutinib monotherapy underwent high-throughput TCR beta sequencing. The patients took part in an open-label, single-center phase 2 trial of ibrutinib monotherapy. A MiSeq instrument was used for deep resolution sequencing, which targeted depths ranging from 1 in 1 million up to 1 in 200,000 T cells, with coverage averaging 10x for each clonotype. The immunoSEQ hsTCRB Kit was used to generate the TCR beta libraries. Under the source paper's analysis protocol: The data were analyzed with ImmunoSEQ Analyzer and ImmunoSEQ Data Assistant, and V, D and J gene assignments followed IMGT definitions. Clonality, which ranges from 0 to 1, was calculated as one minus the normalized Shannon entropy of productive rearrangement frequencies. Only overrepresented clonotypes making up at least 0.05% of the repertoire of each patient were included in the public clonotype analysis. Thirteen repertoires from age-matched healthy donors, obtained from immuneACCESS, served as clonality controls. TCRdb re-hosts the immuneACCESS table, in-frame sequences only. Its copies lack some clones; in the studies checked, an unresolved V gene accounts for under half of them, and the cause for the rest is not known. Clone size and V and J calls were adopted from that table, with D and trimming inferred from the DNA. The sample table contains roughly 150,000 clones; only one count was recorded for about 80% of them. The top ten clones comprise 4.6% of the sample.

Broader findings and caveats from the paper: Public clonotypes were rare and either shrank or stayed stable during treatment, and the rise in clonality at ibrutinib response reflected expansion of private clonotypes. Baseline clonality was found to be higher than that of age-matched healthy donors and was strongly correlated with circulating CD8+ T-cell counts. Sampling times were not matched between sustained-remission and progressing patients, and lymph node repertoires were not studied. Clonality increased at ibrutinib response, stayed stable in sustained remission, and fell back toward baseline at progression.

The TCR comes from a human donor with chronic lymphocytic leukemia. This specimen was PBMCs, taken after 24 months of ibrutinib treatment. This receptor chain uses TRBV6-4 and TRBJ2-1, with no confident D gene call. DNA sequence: TGTGCCAGCAGTGACTCTACGCAGGCGAACAATGAGCAGTTCTTC. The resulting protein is CASSDSTQANNEQFF.